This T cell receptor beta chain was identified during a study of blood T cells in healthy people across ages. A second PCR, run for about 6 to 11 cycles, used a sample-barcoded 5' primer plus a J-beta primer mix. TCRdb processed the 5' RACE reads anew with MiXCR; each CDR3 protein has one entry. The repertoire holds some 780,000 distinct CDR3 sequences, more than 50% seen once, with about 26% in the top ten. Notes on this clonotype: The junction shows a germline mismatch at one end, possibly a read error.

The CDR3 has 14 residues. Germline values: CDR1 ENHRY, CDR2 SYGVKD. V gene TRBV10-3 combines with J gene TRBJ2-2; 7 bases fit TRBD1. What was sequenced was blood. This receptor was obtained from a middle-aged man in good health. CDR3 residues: CAVSPGGNTGELFF. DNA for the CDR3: TGTGCCGTCAGTCCAGGGGGGAACACCGGGGAGCTGTTTTTT.